This record covers a single T cell receptor beta chain. Its specificity is unknown. One entry per CDR3 protein results from TCRdb running MiXCR on the reads. The table includes approximately 500,000 distinct CDR3 sequences, 11% detected once. Per the germline V gene, CDR1 is MNHEY and CDR2 is SMNVEV (reference sequence). The CDR3 totals 14 residues. Trimming took 7 bases from V and 4 from J; bases not matched to a gene: 7. This sample stems from a study of T cell repertoires in cytomegalovirus infection. Overall study: CMV infection together with matching HLA type was indicated by public TCR beta signatures.

Study-wide points: Totalled public TCR beta family frequency picked out people who carried CMV plus the relevant HLA.

The chain recombines TRBV27 with TRBJ2-1; 7 nucleotides line up with TRBD1. The TCR comes from a human donor in good health (CMV status not recorded). Some clones in this sample may be carry-over from other donors' samples. Source material: PBMCs. The CDR3 DNA sequence: TGTGCCAGCAAAGGGACAGCCAGGTACAATGAGCAGTTCTTC. This translates into CASKGTARYNEQFF.